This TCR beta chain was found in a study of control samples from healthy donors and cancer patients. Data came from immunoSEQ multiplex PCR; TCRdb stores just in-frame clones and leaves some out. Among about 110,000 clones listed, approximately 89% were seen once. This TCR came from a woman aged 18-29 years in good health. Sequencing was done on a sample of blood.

CDR3 coding DNA: TGTGCCAGTAGTTATGGACAGGGTGGTAGCTCTGGGGCCAACGTCCTGACTTTC. This codes for CASSYGQGGSSGANVLTF. The chain joins TRBV19 to TRBJ2-6; the match to TRBD1 covers 8 bases. The CDR3 consists of 18 residues. After removal of 5 bases from V and 0 bases from J, the junction contained 9 bases not matched to a gene. In germline, CDR1 is LNHDA, CDR2 SQIVND (reference sequence).